This TCR beta chain originates from a study of patients and donors after allogeneic stem cell transplantation. TCRdb reanalysed the RT-PCR reads using MiXCR and keeps one entry per CDR3 protein. The sample includes approximately 99,000 distinct CDR3 sequences, around 35% seen only once; the top ten take around 25%. V lost 11 bases and J 2 bases, leaving 22 bases between the germline ends. Germline values: CDR1 MDHEN, CDR2 SYDVKM. The CDR3 spans 15 residues. Input material: blood, either unsorted or a sorted T cell fraction (not recorded which). The TCR sequence derives from a human donor who was either an allogeneic HSCT recipient or a stem cell or donor lymphocyte infusion donor (not recorded which). It is not recorded whose cells these are; they may come from a transplant donor. The J gene is TRBJ2-7, the V gene TRBV28; a weak D match, TRBD1 (6 bases). Written as DNA, the CDR3 is TGTGCCGAACCTTTAATTACGGACAGTCCCTACGAGCAGTACTTC. This translates into CAEPLITDSPYEQYF.